The present entry profiles one T cell receptor beta chain with its context. Its antigen has not been determined. Base qualities are not provided; no much larger clone lies one nucleotide away. The data belong to a study of blood T cell repertoires in COVID-19 (dated by TCRdb to between 2020 and 2021). For context, the study as a whole: Samples from collaborators originated in the United States, Italy and Spain and spanned both the acute and convalescent phases of COVID-19. The material from the prospective study consisted of cDNA or gDNA derived from T cells, B-cell-depleted T cells, or PBMCs. Subjects who had been exposed to COVID-19, were actively infected with it, or had recovered from it provided the deeply sampled blood TCRbeta repertoires that made up the dataset. The repertoires were released in a freely available public database meant as a resource for research on the immune response to SARS-CoV-2. Samples were obtained from the ongoing ImmuneRACE study (first 160 participants) and from about 1,300 subjects provided by 6 global collaborators. A de-identified subject ID, COVID-19 status, age in years and sex were almost always included in the sample metadata. Where available, HLA class I and class II types were taken from metadata supplied by the sample provider and were not determined by assay-based typing.

TCRbeta CDR3 regions were amplified from genomic DNA using the immunoSEQ Assay, a bias-controlled multiplex PCR. Per the source publication's procedure: The number of nucleated cells in each sample was estimated from the amplification of reference gene primers within the assay. Sequence reads were collapsed and filtered to measure the absolute abundance of every unique TCRbeta CDR3 rearrangement. For each sample, productive Simpson clonality was calculated by taking the square root of Simpson's diversity index across productive rearrangements. TCRdb holds this immuneACCESS table with in-frame rearrangements only. Some clones are missing; in checked studies, unresolved V genes explain under half, and the rest has no known cause. V, J and clone size were drawn from that table, and D and trimming were deduced from the DNA. Here the sample has around 190,000 clones; around 88% occur a single time. The ten biggest clones cover about 6% of the sample.

Participants in the prospective study were enrolled through a virtual design, were aged roughly 18 to 90 years, and lived in 24 United States geographic areas. In the prospective study, participants were assigned to cohorts based on the clinical history participants reported in a screening survey and a study questionnaire. In the prospective study, whole blood, serum and a nasopharyngeal or oropharyngeal swab were collected from each participant by mobile phlebotomists. Participants in the prospective study had the option to provide additional blood draws and questionnaires over a roughly 2-month period. Blood samples from the prospective study were shipped frozen or at room temperature prior to DNA extraction. Via the germline V gene, CDR1 is SNHLY and CDR2 FYNNEI. Spanning cysteine to phenylalanine, the CDR3 consists of 17 amino acids. Only the CDR3 region is kept as DNA, spanning 51 bases read in frame from base 1. V was cut back by 4 bases and J by 2 bases, leaving a gap of 15 bases between them.

What the research found in general, with its limitations: Clinical and demographic metadata were provided uncurated, with the amount varying by source and participant.

Input material: PBMCs or T cells enriched from blood (not recorded which). Recombination linked TRBV2 to TRBJ2-6; the D gene is perhaps TRBD1, on 6 matching bases. The origin of this receptor is a man in his forties with acute COVID-19. The sequenced DNA: TGTGCCAGCAGTGTAGCGACAGGTTCCCCTGGGGCCAACGTCCTGACTTTC. Translated, this gives CASSVATGSPGANVLTF.